This T cell receptor beta chain was captured in a study of T cell responses to AZD1222 COVID-19 vaccine. General study results and limits: Repertoire sampling occurred only after the peak T cell response. Spike-specific TCR breadth and depth rose after two AZD1222 doses.

The germline gives CDR1 MNHEY, CDR2 SMNVEV (reference sequence). V lost 5 bases and J 7 bases, leaving 15 bases between the germline ends. There are 15 residues in the CDR3. Profiled with immunoSEQ multiplex PCR; TCRdb holds only in-frame clones, not every one. The data contain some 180,000 clones, 94% of them seen just once; the ten biggest clones take up roughly 1.7%. Concerning this clone itself: Its antigen is unidentified.

The gene calls are TRBV27 and TRBJ1-6; no clear D gene. Sequences were derived from peripheral blood, sampled 28 days after the second AZD1222 dose. The source is an adult who received the AZD1222 COVID-19 vaccine. CDR3 in amino acids: CASSLTGKGNSPLHF. The CDR3 nucleotides read TGTGCCAGCAGTCTCACCGGGAAAGGAAATTCACCCCTCCACTTT.